These 4 T cell receptor beta chains share one sample of origin, sequenced in a study of blood T cell repertoires in COVID-19. Libraries were prepared by immunoSEQ multiplex PCR; TCRdb keeps only in-frame clonotypes and omits some of them. The data show under 300,000 clones, more than 70% seen once. Sequenced: peripheral blood. The receptors here all came from an older man with acute or convalescent COVID-19.

The rearrangement uses TRBV5-1 and TRBJ2-2; 7 nucleotides agree with TRBD1. The CDR3 spans 14 residues. CDR1 is SGHRS and CDR2 is YFSETQ in the germline V gene. Trimming removed 4 bases from V and 3 bases from J; junction bases left unmatched: 3. The CDR3 nucleotides read TGCGCCAGCAGCAGCACAGGGGACACCGGGGAGCTGTTTTTT. It specifies CASSSTGDTGELFF.

This clone was recorded a few times. The chain carries TRBV5-1 and TRBJ1-1; 9 nucleotides agree with TRBD1. This CDR3 region has 15 residues. The germline V gene encodes CDR1 SGHRS and CDR2 YFSETQ. V lost 4 bases, J lost 3 bases, and 7 bases stayed unmatched. DNA for the CDR3: TGCGCCAGCAGCCTGGGACAGGGAATCGACACTGAAGCTTTCTTT. Its translation: CASSLGQGIDTEAFF. Based on the CDR3 plus reference TRBV5-1 and TRBJ1-1, the full variable domain is KAGVTQTPRYLIKTRGQQVTLSCSPISGHRSVSWYQQTPGQGLQFLFEYFSETQRNKGNFPGRFSGRQFSNSRSEMNVSTLELGDSALYLCASSLGQGIDTEAFFGQGTRLTVV.

The rearrangement joins TRBV2 to TRBJ2-5; a weak D match, TRBD2 (5 bases). Germline V gene sequence: CDR1 SNHLY, CDR2 FYNNEI. This CDR3 contains 13 residues. V dropped 0 bases and J dropped 5 bases, with 7 bases sitting between them. The CDR3: CASSEARGETQYF. CDR3 in DNA: TGTGCCAGCAGTGAAGCGCGAGGGGAGACCCAGTACTTC.

The sample holds one count of this clone. The CDR3 DNA is TGTGCCAGCTCACCACCTTGGGGGGGCCACTCCTACAATGAGCAGTTCTTC. Residues: CASSPPWGGHSYNEQFF. This chain links TRBV18 with TRBJ2-1; D is possibly TRBD2 (7 bases). The CDR3 is 17 amino acids. V lost 0 bases and J 0 bases, leaving 12 bases between the germline ends. CDR1 KGHSH and CDR2 LQKENI come from the germline V gene. Variable domain in full (rest from reference TRBV18 and TRBJ2-1): NAGVMQNPRHLVRRRGQEARLRCSPMKGHSHVYWYRQLPEEGLKFMVYLQKENIIDESGMPKERFSAEFPKEGPSILRIQQVVRGDSAAYFCASSPPWGGHSYNEQFFGPGTRLTVL.